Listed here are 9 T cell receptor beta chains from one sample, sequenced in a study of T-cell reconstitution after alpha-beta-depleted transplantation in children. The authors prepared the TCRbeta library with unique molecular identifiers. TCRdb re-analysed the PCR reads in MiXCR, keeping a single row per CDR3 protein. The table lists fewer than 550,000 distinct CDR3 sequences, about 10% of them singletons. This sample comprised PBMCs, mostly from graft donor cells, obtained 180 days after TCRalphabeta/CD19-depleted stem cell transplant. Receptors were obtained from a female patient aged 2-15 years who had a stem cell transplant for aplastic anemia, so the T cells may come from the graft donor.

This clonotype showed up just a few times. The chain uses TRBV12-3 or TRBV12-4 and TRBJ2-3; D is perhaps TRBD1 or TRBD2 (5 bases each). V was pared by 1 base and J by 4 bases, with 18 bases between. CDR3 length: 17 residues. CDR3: CASSLGGPPGLADTQYF. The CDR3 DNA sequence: TGTGCCAGCAGTTTAGGGGGACCGCCCGGACTGGCAGATACGCAGTATTTT.

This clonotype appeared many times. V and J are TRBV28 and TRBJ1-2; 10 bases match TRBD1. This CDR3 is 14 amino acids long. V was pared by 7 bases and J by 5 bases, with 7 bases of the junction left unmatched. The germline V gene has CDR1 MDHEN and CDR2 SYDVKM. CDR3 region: CASKRTGGSYGYTF. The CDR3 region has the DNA TGTGCCAGCAAAAGGACAGGGGGTTCATATGGCTACACCTTC.

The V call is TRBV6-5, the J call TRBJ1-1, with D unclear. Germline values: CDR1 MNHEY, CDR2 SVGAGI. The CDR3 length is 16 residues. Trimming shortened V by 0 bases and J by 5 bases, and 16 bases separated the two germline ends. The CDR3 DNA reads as TGTGCCAGCAGTTACTCGGCGATCCCGAGGGCTACTGAAGCTTTCTTT. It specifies CASSYSAIPRATEAFF.

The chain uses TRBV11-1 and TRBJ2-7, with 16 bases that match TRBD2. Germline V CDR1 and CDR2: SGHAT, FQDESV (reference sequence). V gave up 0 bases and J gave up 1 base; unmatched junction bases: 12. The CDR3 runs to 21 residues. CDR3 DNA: TGTGCCAGCAGCTTAGCGGCGGGGACTAGCGGGAGGGCCCTCCGTTCCTACGAGCAGTACTTC. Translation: CASSLAAGTSGRALRSYEQYF.

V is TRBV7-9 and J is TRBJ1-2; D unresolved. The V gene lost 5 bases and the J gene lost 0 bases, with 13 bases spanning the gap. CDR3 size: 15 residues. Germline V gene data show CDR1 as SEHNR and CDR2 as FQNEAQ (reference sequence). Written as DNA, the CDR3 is TGTGCCAGCAGCCCGCGTGGCCCAGCTAACTATGGCTACACCTTC. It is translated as CASSPRGPANYGYTF.

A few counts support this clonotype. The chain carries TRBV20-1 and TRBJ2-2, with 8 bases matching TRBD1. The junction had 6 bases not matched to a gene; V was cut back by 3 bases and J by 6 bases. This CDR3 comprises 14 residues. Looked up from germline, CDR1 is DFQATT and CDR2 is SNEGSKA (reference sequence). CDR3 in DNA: TGCAGTGCTAGCCGGACAGGGAAGGCCGGGGAGCTGTTTTTT. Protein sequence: CSASRTGKAGELFF.

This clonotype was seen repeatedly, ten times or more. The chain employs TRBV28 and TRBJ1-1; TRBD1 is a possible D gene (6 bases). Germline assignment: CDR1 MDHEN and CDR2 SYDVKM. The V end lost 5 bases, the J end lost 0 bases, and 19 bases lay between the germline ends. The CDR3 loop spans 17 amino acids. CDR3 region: CASSQGQTRIMNTEAFF. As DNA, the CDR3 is TGTGCCAGCAGTCAAGGACAGACCCGGATCATGAACACTGAAGCTTTCTTT.

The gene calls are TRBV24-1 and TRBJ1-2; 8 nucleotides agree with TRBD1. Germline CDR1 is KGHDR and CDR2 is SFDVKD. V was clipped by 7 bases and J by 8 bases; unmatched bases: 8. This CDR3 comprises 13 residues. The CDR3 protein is CATSPGGGRGYTF. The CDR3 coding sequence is TGTGCCACCAGCCCAGGGGGCGGTCGGGGCTACACCTTC.

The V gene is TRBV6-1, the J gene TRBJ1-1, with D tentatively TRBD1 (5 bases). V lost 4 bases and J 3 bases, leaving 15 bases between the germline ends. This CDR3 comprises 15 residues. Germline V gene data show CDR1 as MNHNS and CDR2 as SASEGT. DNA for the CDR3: TGTGCCAGCAGTGTTCAGGGTGTAACTTACACTGAAGCTTTCTTT. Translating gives CASSVQGVTYTEAFF.